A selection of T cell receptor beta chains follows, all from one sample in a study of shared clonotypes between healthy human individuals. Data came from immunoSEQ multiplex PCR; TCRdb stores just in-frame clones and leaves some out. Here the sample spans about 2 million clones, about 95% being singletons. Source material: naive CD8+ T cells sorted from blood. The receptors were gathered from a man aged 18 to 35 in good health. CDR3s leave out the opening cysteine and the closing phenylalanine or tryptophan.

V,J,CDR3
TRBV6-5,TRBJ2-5,ASSYSGLFQETQY
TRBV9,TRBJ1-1,ASGGDFAEAF
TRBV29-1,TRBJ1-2,SVALFDGYT
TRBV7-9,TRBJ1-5,ASSSGTGLTH
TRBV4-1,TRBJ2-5,ASSQRLPGDRGETQY
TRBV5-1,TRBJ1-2,ASSHMAGDNYGYT
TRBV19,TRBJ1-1,ASSIGETEAF
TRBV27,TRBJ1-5,ASSPDDGLSNQPQH
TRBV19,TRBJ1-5,ASKIPARENYVNFNQPQH
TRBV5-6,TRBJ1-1,ASSPGLMNTEAF
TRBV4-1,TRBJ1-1,ASSQDGFNTEAF
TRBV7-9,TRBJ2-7,ASSDSQDTTYEQY
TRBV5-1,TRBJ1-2,ASSLAQGEHYGYT
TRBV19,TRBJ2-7,ASSIAGGSSYEQY
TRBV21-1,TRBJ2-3,ASSKVGSGIPDTQY
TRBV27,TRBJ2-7,ASSPGVGTGGYEQY
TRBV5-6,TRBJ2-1,ASSLARVVLRGLNEQF
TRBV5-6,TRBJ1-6,ASSPRGYNSPLH
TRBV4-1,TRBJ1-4,ASSQGGTNEKLF
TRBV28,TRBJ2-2,ASSDYAGELF
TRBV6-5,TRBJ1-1,ASSYSWDSTEAF
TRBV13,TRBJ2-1,ASSLTGGTHDEQF
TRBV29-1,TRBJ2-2,SVDGQNTGELF
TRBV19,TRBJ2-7,ASSAGWGDYEQY
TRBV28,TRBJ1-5,ASSLTGVQPQH
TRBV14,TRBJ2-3,ASSPFFSWDTQY
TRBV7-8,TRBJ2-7,ASSLVGFGDRGPVEQY
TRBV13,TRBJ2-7,ASSLGRHSYEQY
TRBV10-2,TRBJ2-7,ASKERGSYEQY
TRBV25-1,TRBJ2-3,ASSVRGSTDTQY
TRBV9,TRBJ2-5,ASSVSGAQETQY
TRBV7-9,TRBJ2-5,ASSLVGIGGQETQY
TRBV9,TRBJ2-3,ASSAAGTDTQY
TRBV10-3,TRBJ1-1,AISDSGLNTEAF
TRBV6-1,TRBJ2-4,ASSETPY
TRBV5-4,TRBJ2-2,ASSLVDRVNTGELF
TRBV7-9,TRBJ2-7,ASSTRTSGGYEQY
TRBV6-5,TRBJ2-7,ASSYGGMGYEQY
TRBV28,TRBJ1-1,ASSLTPEQLVSEAF
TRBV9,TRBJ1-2,ASSVAGGGVYGYT
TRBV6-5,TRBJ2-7,ASSEDGESYEQY
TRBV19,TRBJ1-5,ASSIGGFNSNQPQH
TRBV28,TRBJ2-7,ASVHSGTGVYEQY
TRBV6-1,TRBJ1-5,ASSGTRGLNQPQH
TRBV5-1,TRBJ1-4,ASSLGQGASELF